The subject of this entry is one TCR beta chain. The source of the sample is a study of blood T cell repertoires in COVID-19. Only in-frame clones appear in the TCRdb table, and some are missing; sequencing was by immunoSEQ multiplex PCR. The sample holds approximately 210,000 clones, just over 85% seen once. V was clipped by 8 bases and J by 4 bases; unmatched bases: 8. Germline values: CDR1 MNHEY, CDR2 SMNVEV (reference sequence). This CDR3 spans 14 amino acids. The sequence derives from a young man with active or convalescent COVID-19. The chain combines TRBV27 with TRBJ2-5; 9 bases agree with TRBD1. The source material was peripheral blood. The CDR3 DNA reads TGTGCCAGCGGAAGAACAGGGGGCGCAGAGACCCAGTACTTC. Translating gives CASGRTGGAETQYF.